This T cell receptor beta chain originates from a study of T cell responses to AZD1222 COVID-19 vaccine. General study findings and limits: Donors, mostly white British, included more females; clonal diversity was possibly underestimated. Repertoire sampling happened only post peak T cell response. Spike-specific TCR breadth and depth rose after two AZD1222 doses.

V shed 0 bases and J 7 bases; nucleotides not matched to a gene: 3. This CDR3 has 15 amino acids. Germline values: CDR1 SGHRS, CDR2 YFSETQ. Notes on this clone: As yet, its antigen is unknown.

Sequencing used immunoSEQ multiplex PCR; TCRdb keeps in-frame clones, though not all of them. The sample shows more than 95,000 clones, roughly nine tenths of them seen only once. This receptor was obtained from an adult who received the AZD1222 COVID-19 vaccine. Sequencing was performed on peripheral blood, taken 28 days after the second AZD1222 dose. The V call is TRBV5-1, the J call TRBJ2-1; 11 bases match TRBD2. The CDR3 DNA reads as TGCGCCAGCAGCTTGGAACTAGCGGGAGTAAATGAGCAGTTCTTC. Its protein is CASSLELAGVNEQFF.